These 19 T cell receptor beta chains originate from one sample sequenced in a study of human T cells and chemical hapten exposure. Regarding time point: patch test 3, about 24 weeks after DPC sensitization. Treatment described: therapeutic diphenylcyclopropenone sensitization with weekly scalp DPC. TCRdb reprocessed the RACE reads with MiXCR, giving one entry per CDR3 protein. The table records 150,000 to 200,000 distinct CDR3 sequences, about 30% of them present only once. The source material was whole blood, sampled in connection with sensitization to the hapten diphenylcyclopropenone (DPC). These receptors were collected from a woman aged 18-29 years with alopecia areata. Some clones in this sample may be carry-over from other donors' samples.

In DNA form, the CDR3 reads TGTGCCAGCAGCGTAGGTGTCGCGGCAGTTGAAGCTTTCTTT. It yields the protein CASSVGVAAVEAFF. The chain couples TRBV9 to TRBJ1-1; D unclear. Germline V lookup: CDR1 SGDLS, CDR2 YYNGEE. This CDR3 comprises 14 residues. The ends were cut back, 0 bases at V and 7 bases at J, with 13 bases in the middle.

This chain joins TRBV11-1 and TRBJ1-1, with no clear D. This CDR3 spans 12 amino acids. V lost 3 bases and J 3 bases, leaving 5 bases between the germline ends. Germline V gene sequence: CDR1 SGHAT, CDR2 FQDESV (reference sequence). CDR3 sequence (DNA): TGTGCCAGCAGCTTCCATGACACTGAAGCTTTCTTT. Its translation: CASSFHDTEAFF.

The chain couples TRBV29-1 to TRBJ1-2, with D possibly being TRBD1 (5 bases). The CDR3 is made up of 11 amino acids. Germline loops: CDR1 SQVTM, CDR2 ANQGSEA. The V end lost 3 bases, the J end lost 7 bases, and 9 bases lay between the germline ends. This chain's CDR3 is CSVDRVGGYTF. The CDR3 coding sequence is TGCAGCGTTGACAGGGTTGGTGGCTACACCTTC. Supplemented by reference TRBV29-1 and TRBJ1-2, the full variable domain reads SAVISQKPSRDICQRGTSLTIQCQVDSQVTMMFWYRQQPGQSLTLIATANQGSEATYESGFVIDKFPISRPNLTFSTLTVSNMSPEDSSIYLCSVDRVGGYTFGSGTRLTVV.

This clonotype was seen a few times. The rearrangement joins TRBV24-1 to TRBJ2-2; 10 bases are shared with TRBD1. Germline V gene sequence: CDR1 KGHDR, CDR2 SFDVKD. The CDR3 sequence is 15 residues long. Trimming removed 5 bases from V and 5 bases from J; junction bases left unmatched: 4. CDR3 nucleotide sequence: TGTGCCACCAGTGTCGGGACAGGGGTTACCGGGGAGCTGTTTTTT. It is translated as CATSVGTGVTGELFF.

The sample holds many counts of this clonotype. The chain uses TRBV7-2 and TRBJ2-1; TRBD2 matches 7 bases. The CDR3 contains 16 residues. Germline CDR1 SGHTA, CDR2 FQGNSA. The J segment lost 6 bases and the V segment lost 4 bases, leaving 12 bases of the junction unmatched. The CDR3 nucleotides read TGTGCCAGCAGCTCCCTTTCCGGGACTAATCGCAATGAGCAGTTCTTC. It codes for CASSSLSGTNRNEQFF. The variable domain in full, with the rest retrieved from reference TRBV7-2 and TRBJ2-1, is GAGVSQSPSNKVTEKGKDVELRCDPISGHTALYWYRQSLGQGLEFLIYFQGNSAPDKSGLPSDRFSAERTGGSVSTLTIQRTQQEDSAVYLCASSSLSGTNRNEQFFGPGTRLTVL.

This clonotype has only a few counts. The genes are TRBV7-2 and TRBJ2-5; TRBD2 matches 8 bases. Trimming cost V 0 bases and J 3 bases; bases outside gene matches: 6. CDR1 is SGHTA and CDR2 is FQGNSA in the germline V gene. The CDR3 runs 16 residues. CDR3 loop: CASSLAPWRGEETQYF. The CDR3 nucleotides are TGTGCCAGCAGCTTAGCGCCCTGGCGGGGGGAAGAGACCCAGTACTTC.

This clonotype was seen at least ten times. The CDR3 sequence is CASSPGGYEQYF. CDR3 bases: TGCGCCAGCAGCCCCGGGGGATACGAGCAGTACTTC. This sequence joins TRBV4-1 and TRBJ2-7; perhaps TRBD2 as D (6 bases). Deletions cut 4 bases from V and 4 bases from J, with 8 bases between. Germline CDR1 reads MGHRA; CDR2 reads YSYEKL. This CDR3 contains 12 residues.

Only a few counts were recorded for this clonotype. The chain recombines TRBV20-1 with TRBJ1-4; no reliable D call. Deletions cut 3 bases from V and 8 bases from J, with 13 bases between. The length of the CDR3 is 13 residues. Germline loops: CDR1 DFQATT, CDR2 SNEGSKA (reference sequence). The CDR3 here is CSASHMFGEKLFF. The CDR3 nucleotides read TGCAGTGCTAGCCACATGTTCGGCGAAAAACTGTTTTTT.

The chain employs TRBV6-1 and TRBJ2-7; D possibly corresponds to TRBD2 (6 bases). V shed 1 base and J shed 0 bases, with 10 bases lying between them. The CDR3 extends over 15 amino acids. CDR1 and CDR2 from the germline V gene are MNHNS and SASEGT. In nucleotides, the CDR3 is TGTGCCAGCAGTGAAGAACGGGAGAGCTCCTACGAGCAGTACTTC. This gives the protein CASSEERESSYEQYF.

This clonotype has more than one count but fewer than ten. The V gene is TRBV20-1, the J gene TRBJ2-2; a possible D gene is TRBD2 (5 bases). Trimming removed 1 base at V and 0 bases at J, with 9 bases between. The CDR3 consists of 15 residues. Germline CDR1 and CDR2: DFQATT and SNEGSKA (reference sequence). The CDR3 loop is CSARGAGPNTGELFF. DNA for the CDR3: TGCAGTGCTAGAGGGGCGGGTCCGAACACCGGGGAGCTGTTTTTT.

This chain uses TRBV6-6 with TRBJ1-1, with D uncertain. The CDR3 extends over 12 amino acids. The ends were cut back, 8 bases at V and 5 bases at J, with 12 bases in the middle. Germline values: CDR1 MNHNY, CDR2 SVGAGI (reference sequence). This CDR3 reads CASSTGRTEAFF. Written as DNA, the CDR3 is TGTGCCAGCTCCACGGGGAGGACTGAAGCTTTCTTT.

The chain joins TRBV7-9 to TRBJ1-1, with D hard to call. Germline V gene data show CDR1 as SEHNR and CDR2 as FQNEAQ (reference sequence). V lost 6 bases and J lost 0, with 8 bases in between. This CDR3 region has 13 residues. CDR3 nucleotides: TGTGCCAGCAGTCGGCCCATGAACACTGAAGCTTTCTTT. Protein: CASSRPMNTEAFF.

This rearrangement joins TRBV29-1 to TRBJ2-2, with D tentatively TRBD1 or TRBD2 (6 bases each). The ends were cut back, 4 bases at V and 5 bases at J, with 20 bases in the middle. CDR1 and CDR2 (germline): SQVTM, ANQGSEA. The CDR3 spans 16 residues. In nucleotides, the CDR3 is TGCAGCGTTGGGGGGGATATGAGGGGGAGAACCGGGGAGCTGTTTTTT. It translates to CSVGGDMRGRTGELFF.

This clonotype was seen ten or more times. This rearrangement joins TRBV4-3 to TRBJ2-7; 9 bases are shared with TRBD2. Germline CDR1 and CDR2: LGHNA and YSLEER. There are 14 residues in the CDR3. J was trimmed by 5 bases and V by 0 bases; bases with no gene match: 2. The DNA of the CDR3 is TGCGCCAGCAGCCAAGATCGGACTAGCGACGAGCAGTACTTC. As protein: CASSQDRTSDEQYF.

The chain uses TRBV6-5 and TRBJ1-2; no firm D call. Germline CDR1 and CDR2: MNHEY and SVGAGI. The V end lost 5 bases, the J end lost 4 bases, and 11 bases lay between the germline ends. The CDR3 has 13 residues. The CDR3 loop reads CASSQTAAYGYTF. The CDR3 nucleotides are TGTGCCAGCAGTCAAACTGCAGCCTATGGCTACACCTTC.

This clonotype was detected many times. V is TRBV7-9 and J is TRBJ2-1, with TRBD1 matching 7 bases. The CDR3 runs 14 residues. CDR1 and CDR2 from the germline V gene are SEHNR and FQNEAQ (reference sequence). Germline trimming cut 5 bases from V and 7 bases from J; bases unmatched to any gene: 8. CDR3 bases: TGTGCCAGCAGCCCACGGACAGGCGGGAATGAGCAGTTCTTC. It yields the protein CASSPRTGGNEQFF. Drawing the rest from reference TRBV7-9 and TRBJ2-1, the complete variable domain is DTGVSQNPRHKITKRGQNVTFRCDPISEHNRLYWYRQTLGQGPEFLTYFQNEAQLEKSRLLSDRFSAERPKGSFSTLEIQRTEQGDSAMYLCASSPRTGGNEQFFGPGTRLTVL.

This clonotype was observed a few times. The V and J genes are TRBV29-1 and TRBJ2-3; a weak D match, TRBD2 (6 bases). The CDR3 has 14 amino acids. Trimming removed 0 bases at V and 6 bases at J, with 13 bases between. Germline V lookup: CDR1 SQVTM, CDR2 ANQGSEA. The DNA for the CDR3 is TGCAGCGTTGAAGATTGGGGAGGTCCGGATACGCAGTATTTT. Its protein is CSVEDWGGPDTQYF.

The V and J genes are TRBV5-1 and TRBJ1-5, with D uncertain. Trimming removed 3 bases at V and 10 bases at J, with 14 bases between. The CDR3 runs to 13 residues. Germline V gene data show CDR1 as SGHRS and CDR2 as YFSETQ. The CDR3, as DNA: TGCGCCAGCAGCTCCGACGGACTTCGTCCCCAGCATTTT. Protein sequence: CASSSDGLRPQHF.

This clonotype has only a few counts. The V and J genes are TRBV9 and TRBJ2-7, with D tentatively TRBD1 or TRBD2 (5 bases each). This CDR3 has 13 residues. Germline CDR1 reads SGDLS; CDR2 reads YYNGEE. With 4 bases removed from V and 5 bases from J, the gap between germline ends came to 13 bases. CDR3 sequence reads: CASSLGDPNEQYF. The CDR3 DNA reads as TGTGCCAGCAGCCTCGGGGACCCCAACGAGCAGTACTTC.